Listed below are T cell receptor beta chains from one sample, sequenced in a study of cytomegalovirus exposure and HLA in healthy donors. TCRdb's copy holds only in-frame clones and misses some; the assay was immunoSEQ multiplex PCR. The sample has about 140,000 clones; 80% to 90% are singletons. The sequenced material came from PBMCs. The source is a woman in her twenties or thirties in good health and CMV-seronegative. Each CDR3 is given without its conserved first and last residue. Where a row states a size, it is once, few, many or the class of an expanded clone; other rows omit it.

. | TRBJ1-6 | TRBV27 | ATRLPQASSSYNSPLH
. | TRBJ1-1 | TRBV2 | ASRPTGTRTEAF
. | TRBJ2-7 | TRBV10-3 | AISEWYRTGLDEQY
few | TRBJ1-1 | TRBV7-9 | ASIGRGGGTEAF
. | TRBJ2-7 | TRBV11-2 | ASSSGGDIWSYEQY
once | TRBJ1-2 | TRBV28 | ASAETQGAYGYT
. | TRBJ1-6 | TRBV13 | ASSAGQNFNSPLH
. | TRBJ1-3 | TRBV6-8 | ASSYPGVWTNSGNTIY
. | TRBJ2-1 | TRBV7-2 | ASSSRLAGLSYNEQF
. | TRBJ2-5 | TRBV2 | ASSVETGGETQY
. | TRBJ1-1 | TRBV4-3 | ASSQARTLLAQDYTEAF
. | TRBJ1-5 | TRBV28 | ASSSGQGFGQPQH
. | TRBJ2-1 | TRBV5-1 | ASSWAGTSSYNEQF
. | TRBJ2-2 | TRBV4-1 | ASSHPPWMRAGELF
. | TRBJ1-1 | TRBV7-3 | ASSSDRGRKGDTEAF
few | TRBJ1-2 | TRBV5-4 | ASSLVGQLYGYT
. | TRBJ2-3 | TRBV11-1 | ASSRDLRAPDTQY
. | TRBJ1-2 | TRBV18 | ASSPPTGLGYT
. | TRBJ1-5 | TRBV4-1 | ASSQDWLRQNQPQH
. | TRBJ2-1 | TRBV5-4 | ASSLAVDRGINEQF
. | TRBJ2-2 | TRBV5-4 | ASSFGGQNTGELF
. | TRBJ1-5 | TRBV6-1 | ASSDPRRGGQPQH
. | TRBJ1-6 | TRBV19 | ASSMGQGYNSPLH
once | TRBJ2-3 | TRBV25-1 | ASRGNIDTQY
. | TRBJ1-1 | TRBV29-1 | SAQDRGNTEAF
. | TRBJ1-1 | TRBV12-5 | ASGSGTANTEAF
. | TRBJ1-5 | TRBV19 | ASSWTGGKYQPQH
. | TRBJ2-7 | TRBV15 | ATSRDEAGQYHEQY
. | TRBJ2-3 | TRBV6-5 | ASSYTGDTQY
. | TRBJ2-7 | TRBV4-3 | ASSQDWTEPYEQY
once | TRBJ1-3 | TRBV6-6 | ASRRQVRENTIY
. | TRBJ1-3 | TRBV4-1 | ASSQDRGSGNTIY
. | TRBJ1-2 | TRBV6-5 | ASRAGGVGYT
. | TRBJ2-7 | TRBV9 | ASSVDPRADEQY
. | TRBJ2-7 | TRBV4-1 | ASSQPGQRNEQY
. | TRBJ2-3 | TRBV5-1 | ASSSGGYTDTQY
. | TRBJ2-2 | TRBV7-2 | ASSQARTGELF
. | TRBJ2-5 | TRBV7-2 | ASSFPGKETQY
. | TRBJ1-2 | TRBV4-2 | ASSQGTGRLTNYGYT
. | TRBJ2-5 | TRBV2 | ASVRDSGQETQY
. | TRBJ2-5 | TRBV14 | ASSRDSSETQY
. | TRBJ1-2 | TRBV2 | ASSEGVRGPGYT
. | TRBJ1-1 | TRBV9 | ASSVGTQNTEAF
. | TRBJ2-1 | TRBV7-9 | ASSYRGSSYNEQF
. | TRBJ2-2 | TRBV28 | ASSLSSGEAGELF
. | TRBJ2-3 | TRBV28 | ASQTSGGAGGDTQY
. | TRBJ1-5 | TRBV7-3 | ASSLRAGQPQH
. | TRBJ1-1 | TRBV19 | ASSRWGGTEAF
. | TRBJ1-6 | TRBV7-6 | ASSQTGTVNSPLH
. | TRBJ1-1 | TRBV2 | ASLEESGTEAF
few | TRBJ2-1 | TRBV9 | ASSQDTGGAVNEQF
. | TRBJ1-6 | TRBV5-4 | ASSGRTGESYNSPLH
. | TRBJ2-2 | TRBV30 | AWTEDTQTGELF
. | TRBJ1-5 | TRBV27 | ASSRGGETQPQH